This section outlines one T cell receptor (beta chain) sequence together with its context. Its antigen specificity is not known. Base-call qualities are not available, and no considerably larger clone is one nucleotide away. The sample comes from a study of T cell responses to AZD1222 COVID-19 vaccine (dated by TCRdb to the early 2020s). Study-wide context: TCR sequencing was performed for some 250 trial participants, of whom some 200 were given two doses of AZD1222 and around 25 were given two doses of MenACWY control vaccine. Trial participants were enrolled by age into 18-55, 56-69 and 70-plus year subgroups, with approximately 150, 30 and 60 TCR-sequenced participants respectively. Overall results and qualifications from the work: Only five to seven AZD1222 recipients were SARS-CoV-2 seropositive at baseline, limiting conclusions about previously exposed vaccinees. After two AZD1222 doses, both the breadth and the depth of spike-specific TCRs were significantly higher than at day 0 and than in MenACWY recipients. Participants were mostly white British, with more females than males. The authors suggested clonal diversity may have been underestimated. The 56-69-year group was small, and its depth increase did not reach significance, likely because of low power. Because no samples from the day 14 peak response were available, repertoires could be characterized only after the peak T cell response. Nearly half of unique spike-specific TCRs reportedly recognized epitopes outside regions mutated in the B.1.351 and B.1.1.7 variants. The whole spike protein was spanned by vaccine-associated CD4 TCRs, and dominant responses were seen in regions 160-218 and 743-854.

The V end loses 8 bases and the J end loses 5 bases, and a stretch of 16 bases separates them. CDR3 length: 13 amino acids, cysteine to valine. The read is trimmed to its CDR3 DNA, 39 bases read in frame from base 1. Looking up the germline V gene yields CDR1 MDHEN and CDR2 SYDVKM. The CDR3 regions of human TCRbeta chains were analyzed by immunosequencing. The source study handled its data this way. TCRs in the repertoires were compared against a reference library of SARS-CoV-2-specific TCRs that had been generated with the MIRA antigen-specificity platform. Breadth meant the fraction of unique TCRs that were SARS-CoV-2-associated, whereas depth meant the fraction of total T cells that were SARS-CoV-2-associated. Using the MIRA data, each spike-specific TCR was mapped to the spike region that the TCR reacts to and placed in a CD4 or CD8 class. Log10-transformed breadth and depth values were compared by one-way ANOVA with Sidak's multiple comparisons tests. As stored in TCRdb, this immuneACCESS dataset retains in-frame rearrangements with V and J assigned. A fraction of the clones does not appear; measured against another copy, unresolved V genes explain less than half of the discrepancy, and the remainder lacks a known reason. V, J and clone size reflect that table, while D and trimming were determined from the DNA. The sample profile shows 150,000 to 180,000 clones; around 85% of them were found once. Jointly, the top ten make up 5% to 6% of the sample.

This specimen's time point label, interpreted: baseline before first vaccination. According to the study, the label for this sample's treatment or condition signals: meningococcal conjugate vaccine given as trial control. The vaccinee samples were drawn from two UK trials, COV001 and COV002, one of which was a single-blind randomized controlled phase 2/3 trial testing AZD1222 (ChAdOx1 nCoV-19) in healthy adults. For TCRbeta chain sequencing, PBMC samples were collected from trial participants at day 0 and at day 28 after the second dose. The TCR was taken from an adult in good health. The chain links TRBV28 with TRBJ2-7, and TRBD1 may be the D gene, going by 7 matching bases. The sequencing used peripheral blood, collected on day 0 of MenACWY control vaccination. In nucleotide form, the sequence is TGTGCCAGCCATACGTCAGGGGGGCACGAGCAGTACGTC. Its protein product is CASHTSGGHEQYV.